This T cell receptor (beta chain) was captured in a study of cytomegalovirus exposure and HLA in healthy donors. Study-level information: Of 350 to 400 genotyped donors, roughly 76% grouped in the Caucasian-associated ancestry cluster.

Primers included in the PCR were 60 Vbeta and 13 Jbeta primers. Using immunoSEQ multiplex PCR, the repertoire was profiled, and TCRdb retains in-frame clones only, with some absent. The sample lists 200,000 or so clones; roughly four fifths were seen once. Study observations and caveats: Earlier findings revealed that most TCR beta V segments proved productive either about 87% or about 30% of the time. Specific recognition of CMV antigens was confirmed in vitro for a few chains (all CMV-associated). HLA alleles were associated with some 17,000 TCR beta sequences in a later analysis at 0.05 false discovery rate.

Germline lookup yields CDR1 SGHDN and CDR2 FVKESK. V gave up 4 bases and J gave up 7 bases, with 6 bases separating them. This CDR3 has 11 residues. As to this clone: The antigen is unknown.

Material for sequencing was PBMCs. The V gene is TRBV14, the J gene TRBJ2-3; no definite D call. The TCR sequence derives from a woman in her forties or fifties in good health and CMV-seropositive. CDR3 loop: CASSLEHTQYF. The CDR3 DNA follows: TGTGCCAGCAGCCTGGAGCATACGCAGTATTTT. The whole variable domain, remainder taken from reference TRBV14 and TRBJ2-3, is EAGVTQFPSHSVIEKGQTVTLRCDPISGHDNLYWYRRVMGKEIKFLLHFVKESKQDESGMPNNRFLAERTGGTYSTLKVQPAELEDSGVYFCASSLEHTQYFGPGTRLTVL.